One sample yielded the 31 T cell receptor beta chains listed below, sequenced in a study of Graves' ophthalmopathy and Graves' hyperthyroidism. The authors amplified TCR beta CDR3 regions from RNA transcripts. HTBI primers were used in a first-round RT-PCR, which preceded a second-round multiplex PCR. TCRdb ran MiXCR on the multiplex PCR reads and lists one entry per CDR3 protein. The sample has over 500,000 distinct CDR3 sequences, 22% seen once. Sequenced sample: peripheral blood. These receptor sequences come from a woman aged 18-29 years with stable Graves' hyperthyroidism. Some clones in this sample may be carry-over from other donors' samples.

There are a few counts of this clonotype. This chain connects TRBV2 to TRBJ2-2; D is perhaps TRBD1 or TRBD2 (5 bases each). Germline assignment: CDR1 SNHLY and CDR2 FYNNEI. Trimming took 6 bases from V and 2 from J, leaving 13 bases between them. The CDR3 runs 15 residues. This CDR3 reads CASRDGTANTGELFF. Here the CDR3 DNA reads TGTGCCAGCAGAGACGGGACGGCTAACACCGGGGAGCTGTTTTTT.

The V call is TRBV12-3 or TRBV12-4, the J call TRBJ1-1, with 9 bases matching TRBD1. The CDR3 totals 13 residues. The trim removed 6 bases at V and 10 bases at J, leaving 9 bases unmatched. DNA of the CDR3: TGTGCCAGCAGACTGGGACAGGGCATAGGAGCTTTCTTT. It yields the protein CASRLGQGIGAFF.

This clonotype was seen repeatedly, ten times or more. V usage is TRBV6-5 and J usage is TRBJ1-1; D uncertain. Deletions cut 7 bases from V and 1 base from J, with 10 bases between. Germline lookup yields CDR1 MNHEY and CDR2 SVGAGI. The CDR3 is 13 amino acids. CDR3 loop: CASNPKRNTEAFF. Here the CDR3 DNA reads TGTGCCAGCAACCCAAAGAGGAACACTGAAGCTTTCTTT.

In its sample, this clonotype was seen many times. The chain is built from TRBV12-3 or TRBV12-4 and TRBJ2-5; TRBD2 matches at 10 bases. V lost 6 bases, J lost 4 bases, and 8 bases stayed unmatched. CDR3 length: 15 residues. CDR3 sequence (DNA): TGTGCCAGCAGCGAGGTGGAGCGGGGGGGAGAGACCCAGTACTTC. Residues: CASSEVERGGETQYF.

The gene calls are TRBV6-1 and TRBJ1-1; TRBD1 agrees at 7 bases. With 6 bases clipped from V and 1 base from J, the junction kept 8 bases outside the gene matches. Germline CDR1 reads MNHNS; CDR2 reads SASEGT. This CDR3 region has 15 residues. The CDR3 nucleotides read TGTGCCAGCAGCCACCAGGGACAGCCGAACACTGAAGCTTTCTTT. Its protein is CASSHQGQPNTEAFF.

This clonotype was detected many times. The chain is built from TRBV12-3 or TRBV12-4 and TRBJ2-5; a possible D gene is TRBD1 (6 bases). V lost 4 bases to trimming and J lost 5 bases, with 8 bases between them. The CDR3 spans 12 residues. The CDR3 loop reads CASSSQGETQYF. DNA of the CDR3: TGTGCCAGCAGTTCCCAGGGGGAGACCCAGTACTTC.

This clonotype appeared many times. The J gene is TRBJ2-7, the V gene TRBV11-2; D is uncertain. This CDR3 is built from 13 residues. V was trimmed by 9 bases and J by 1 base, leaving 13 bases between them. The germline gives CDR1 SGHAT, CDR2 FQNNGV. DNA of the CDR3: TGTGCCAGTAGTAGCTCAGCTTCCTACGAGCAGTACTTC. It yields the protein CASSSSASYEQYF.

CDR3 amino acids: CASSTRGPGGKSEAFF. In DNA, the CDR3 is TGTGCCAGCAGTACAAGGGGGCCAGGGGGTAAATCTGAAGCTTTCTTT. The chain carries TRBV6-1 and TRBJ1-1, with 7 nucleotides matching TRBD1. Germline CDR1 is MNHNS and CDR2 is SASEGT. Trimming removed 5 bases from V and 6 bases from J; junction bases left unmatched: 15. This CDR3 has 16 residues.

This chain links TRBV7-3 with TRBJ2-7; TRBD1 matches at 12 bases. The CDR3 consists of 15 residues. Looked up from germline, CDR1 is SGHTA and CDR2 is FQGTGA. J gave up 5 bases and V 5 bases, and 7 bases lay outside the gene matches. CDR3: CASSGTGGICNEQYF. The CDR3 DNA is TGTGCCAGCAGCGGGACAGGGGGCATATGCAACGAGCAGTACTTC.

This clonotype has a count of ten or more. The V gene is TRBV30, the J gene TRBJ1-2; D gene uncertain. The CDR3 length is 12 residues. V shed 2 bases and J shed 3 bases, with 7 bases lying between them. Germline values: CDR1 GTSNPN, CDR2 SVGIG (reference sequence). The CDR3, as DNA: TGTGCCTGGAGTACCAGCGACTATGGCTACACCTTC. Its protein is CAWSTSDYGYTF.

This clonotype was recorded at least ten times. The chain is built from TRBV18 and TRBJ1-1; possible D gene TRBD1, 5 bases. Germline CDR1 is KGHSH and CDR2 is LQKENI. Deletions cut 6 bases from V and 3 bases from J, with 11 bases between. The CDR3 is 13 residues long. The CDR3 reads CASSRGLDTEAFF. DNA of the CDR3: TGTGCCAGCTCTCGGGGGTTAGACACTGAAGCTTTCTTT.

This clonotype was counted ten times or more. A read error is possible here, since a much larger clone lies one base away. The rearrangement links TRBV2 to TRBJ2-7; D is perhaps TRBD1 (5 bases). CDR1 is SNHLY, CDR2 FYNNEI, per germline. The CDR3 extends over 14 amino acids. CDR3 amino acids: CASSARQTSCEQYF. The CDR3 DNA sequence: TGTGCCAGCAGTGCCCGACAGACCTCCTGCGAGCAGTACTTC.

This clonotype has a count of ten or more. This chain connects TRBV11-3 to TRBJ2-2; D is perhaps TRBD1 (5 bases). In germline, CDR1 is SGHNT, CDR2 YENEEA. CDR3 length: 16 amino acids. The germline V and J ends were trimmed by 2 bases and 1 base, with 11 bases remaining between them. The CDR3 DNA sequence: TGTGCCAGCAGCTTATTTGGGCAGGGGAACACCGGGGAGCTGTTTTTT. Translating gives CASSLFGQGNTGELFF.

This clonotype was recorded at least ten times. V is TRBV18 and J is TRBJ1-2, with D unresolved. Looked up from germline, CDR1 is KGHSH and CDR2 is LQKENI. Deletions cut 2 bases from V and 4 bases from J, with 8 bases between. This CDR3 has 13 amino acids. CDR3 coding DNA: TGTGCCAGCTCACCAGCGGCGGTCTATGGCTACACCTTC. Protein sequence: CASSPAAVYGYTF. Supplemented by reference TRBV18 and TRBJ1-2, the full variable domain reads NAGVMQNPRHLVRRRGQEARLRCSPMKGHSHVYWYRQLPEEGLKFMVYLQKENIIDESGMPKERFSAEFPKEGPSILRIQQVVRGDSAAYFCASSPAAVYGYTFGSGTRLTVV.

The chain carries TRBV6-5 and TRBJ2-6; tentative D call: TRBD1 (5 bases). Germline-derived CDR1 and CDR2 are MNHEY and SVGAGI. The V and J ends lost 4 bases and 12 bases respectively, with 13 bases between them. The CDR3 is 13 residues long. In DNA form, the CDR3 reads TGTGCCAGCAGTTTCAGGACACGGCCCGTCCTGACTTTC. Translating it yields CASSFRTRPVLTF.

This clonotype was counted at least ten times. In this CDR3 the conserved last residue, phenylalanine or tryptophan, is missing, so a read error is likely. No DNA is shown, since the ends of the CDR3 on it are uncertain; the CDR3 is the one TCRdb lists. The genes are TRBV2 and TRBJ2-7; TRBD1 reflects the table's D call only, with no check against the DNA. The CDR3 extends over 14 residues, inclusive of both ends. The germline gives CDR1 SNHLY, CDR2 FYNNEI. The CDR3 reads CASSKDRGRPLLTY.

The chain links TRBV6-1 to TRBJ1-6; D ambiguous. The CDR3 spans 12 residues. The V gene lost 7 bases and the J gene lost 10 bases, with 11 bases spanning the gap. Germline lookup yields CDR1 MNHNS and CDR2 SASEGT. CDR3 region: CASKRRFSPLHF. The CDR3 DNA sequence: TGTGCCAGCAAAAGGAGGTTCTCACCCCTCCACTTT.

The chain employs TRBV12-3 or TRBV12-4 and TRBJ1-1; no firm D call. V was shortened by 2 bases and J by 2 bases, with 9 bases between the two germline ends. The CDR3 sequence is 14 residues long. The CDR3 loop reads CASSLTKRNTEAFF. The CDR3 DNA is TGTGCCAGCAGTTTAACAAAACGAAACACTGAAGCTTTCTTT.

V and J are TRBV7-2 and TRBJ2-7, with 8 bases identical to TRBD2. The V gene end was trimmed by 1 base and the J gene end by 3 bases; junction bases not matched to a gene: 5. The CDR3 has 15 amino acids. Germline assignment: CDR1 SGHTA and CDR2 FQGNSA. CDR3 nucleotide sequence: TGTGCCAGCAGCTTAGGCGGGGGGCGCGACTACGAGCAGTACTTC. Protein sequence: CASSLGGGRDYEQYF.

In this sample, this clonotype turned up many times. The V and J genes are TRBV6-1 and TRBJ1-1; D is ambiguous. From germline, CDR1 is MNHNS and CDR2 SASEGT. The CDR3 extends over 13 amino acids. V was trimmed by 7 bases and J by 2 bases, leaving 11 bases between them. The chain's CDR3 is CASTSDGNTEAFF. CDR3 sequence (DNA): TGTGCCAGCACCTCGGACGGCAACACTGAAGCTTTCTTT.

This clonotype was observed at least ten times. The chain employs TRBV2 and TRBJ2-7; the D gene could be TRBD1 or TRBD2 (5 bases each). Looked up from germline, CDR1 is SNHLY and CDR2 is FYNNEI. V gave up 7 bases and J gave up 6 bases, with 13 bases separating them. The CDR3 has 12 amino acids. The CDR3 here is CASKGDGGEQYF. Written as DNA, the CDR3 is TGTGCCAGCAAAGGTGATGGGGGCGAGCAGTACTTC. The whole variable domain, filled in from reference TRBV2 and TRBJ2-7, reads EPEVTQTPSHQVTQMGQEVILRCVPISNHLYFYWYRQILGQKVEFLVSFYNNEISEKSEIFDDQFSVERPDGSNFTLKIRSTKLEDSAMYFCASKGDGGEQYFGPGTRLTVT.

V and J are TRBV11-2 and TRBJ2-5; D not resolved. CDR1 SGHAT and CDR2 FQNNGV come from the germline V gene. The CDR3 sequence is 14 residues long. The V and J ends lost 3 bases and 1 base respectively, with 9 bases between them. In DNA, the CDR3 is TGTGCCAGCAGCTTCGGCTGGACCCAAGAGACCCAGTACTTC. It encodes CASSFGWTQETQYF.

Many counts were recorded for this clonotype. The chain combines TRBV6-1 with TRBJ2-7; TRBD1 or TRBD2 may be the D gene (5 bases each). The V and J ends lost 6 bases and 0 bases respectively, with 15 bases between them. This CDR3 is 15 amino acids long. The germline V gene encodes CDR1 MNHNS and CDR2 SASEGT. DNA for the CDR3: TGTGCCAGCAGAACAACAGGAGGCACCTCCTACGAGCAGTACTTC. It specifies CASRTTGGTSYEQYF.

The V gene is TRBV12-3 or TRBV12-4, the J gene TRBJ2-5; 11 nucleotides agree with TRBD2. The V gene end was trimmed by 3 bases and the J gene end by 4 bases; junction bases not matched to a gene: 4. The CDR3 is made up of 15 amino acids. The CDR3 sequence: CASSFGLAGGETQYF. The CDR3 DNA reads as TGTGCCAGCAGTTTTGGGCTAGCGGGAGGAGAGACCCAGTACTTC.

This clonotype occurred many times. The chain has TRBV5-1 and TRBJ1-5; D uncertain. This CDR3 has 15 amino acids. V was clipped by 0 bases and J by 1 base, with 8 bases between them. Germline CDR1 is SGHRS and CDR2 is YFSETQ. The DNA of the CDR3 is TGCGCCAGCAGCTTGGACGGGAGAAGCAATCAGCCCCAGCATTTT. Translating gives CASSLDGRSNQPQHF. Together with reference TRBV5-1 and TRBJ1-5, the CDR3 gives the full variable domain: KAGVTQTPRYLIKTRGQQVTLSCSPISGHRSVSWYQQTPGQGLQFLFEYFSETQRNKGNFPGRFSGRQFSNSRSEMNVSTLELGDSALYLCASSLDGRSNQPQHFGDGTRLSIL.

This chain links TRBV28 with TRBJ1-2; TRBD1 is a possible D gene (6 bases). Germline CDR1 is MDHEN and CDR2 is SYDVKM. The ends were cut back, 7 bases at V and 8 bases at J, with 17 bases in the middle. CDR3 size: 13 residues. CDR3 sequence (DNA): TGTGCCAGCACCACGGGGGGCCCTAACGGCTACACCTTC. Protein product: CASTTGGPNGYTF.

This clonotype has just a few counts. V is TRBV28 and J is TRBJ2-7, with 8 bases aligning to TRBD1. The length of the CDR3 is 16 residues. Looked up from germline, CDR1 is MDHEN and CDR2 is SYDVKM. J gave up 3 bases and V 2 bases, and 9 bases lay outside the gene matches. The CDR3 DNA is TGTGCCAGCAGTTTAAGGACAGGGCCTTTTATCTACGAGCAGTACTTC. Translating it yields CASSLRTGPFIYEQYF.

The table lists this clonotype with a few counts. This sequence joins TRBV5-1 and TRBJ2-3; 14 nucleotides align to TRBD2. The CDR3 is 16 amino acids. J gave up 8 bases and V 3 bases, and 8 bases lay outside the gene matches. The germline V gene has CDR1 SGHRS and CDR2 YFSETQ. CDR3 protein: CASSSGTSGGLGTQYF. For the CDR3, the DNA is TGCGCCAGCAGCTCCGGGACTAGCGGGGGCCTGGGTACGCAGTATTTT. Filled out from reference TRBV5-1 and TRBJ2-3, the complete variable domain reads KAGVTQTPRYLIKTRGQQVTLSCSPISGHRSVSWYQQTPGQGLQFLFEYFSETQRNKGNFPGRFSGRQFSNSRSEMNVSTLELGDSALYLCASSSGTSGGLGTQYFGPGTRLTVL.

Many counts were recorded for this clonotype. The chain is built from TRBV2 and TRBJ2-5, with D uncertain. The CDR3 runs to 14 residues. In germline, CDR1 is SNHLY, CDR2 FYNNEI. Trimming took 4 bases from V and 5 from J, leaving 14 bases between them. The CDR3 sequence is CASSGGPPQETQYF. For the CDR3, the DNA is TGTGCCAGCAGTGGTGGACCCCCCCAGGAGACCCAGTACTTC.

The V and J genes are TRBV10-3 and TRBJ1-2; 7 bases match TRBD1. The CDR3 has 16 residues. J lost 0 bases, V lost 7 bases, and 11 bases had no gene match. From germline, CDR1 is ENHRY and CDR2 SYGVKD. CDR3 region: CAINEPRTGSNYGYTF. CDR3 DNA sequence: TGTGCCATCAATGAACCCAGGACAGGCTCTAACTATGGCTACACCTTC.

This clonotype was counted ten times or more. The chain employs TRBV11-2 and TRBJ2-7; 11 bases are a match to TRBD2. CDR3 length: 17 residues. The J segment lost 4 bases and the V segment lost 0 bases, leaving 8 bases of the junction unmatched. The germline gives CDR1 SGHAT, CDR2 FQNNGV. The CDR3 nucleotides read TGTGCCAGCAGCTTAGACCCTCTACTAGCGGGAGAGTACGAGCAGTACTTC. Residues: CASSLDPLLAGEYEQYF.